Each of the 15 T cell receptor beta chains below was sequenced from the same sample in a study of monozygotic twins with inflammatory bowel disease. No DNA is given; TCRdb re-called the 5' RACE reads and lists each CDR3 protein once. This sample's table has fewer than 550,000 distinct CDR3 sequences. Sequences were obtained from blood. These receptors came from a human donor with ulcerative colitis or Crohn's disease, or a healthy co-twin of an affected twin (not recorded which).

The gene calls are TRBV7-2 and TRBJ1-6. The CDR3 runs 17 residues. Germline CDR1 reads SGHTA; CDR2 reads FQGNSA. The CDR3 protein is CASSPRAFTLRNSPLHF. The whole variable domain, remainder taken from reference TRBV7-2 and TRBJ1-6, is GAGVSQSPSNKVTEKGKDVELRCDPISGHTALYWYRQSLGQGLEFLIYFQGNSAPDKSGLPSDRFSAERTGGSVSTLTIQRTQQEDSAVYLCASSPRAFTLRNSPLHFGNGTRLTVT.

V usage is TRBV5-1 and J usage is TRBJ1-1; TCRdb lists TRBD1, though no DNA is available to test this call. Germline CDR1 is SGHRS and CDR2 is YFSETQ. This CDR3 comprises 15 residues. The CDR3 loop is CASSFQGTMNTEAFF.

The J gene is TRBJ2-3, the V gene TRBV5-1; the TCRdb D gene call, TRBD2, has no DNA to confirm it. The CDR3 loop spans 18 amino acids. Germline V gene data show CDR1 as SGHRS and CDR2 as YFSETQ. The CDR3 here is CASSFGLAGELTTDTQYF.

The chain combines TRBV7-2 with TRBJ1-1; TCRdb indicates TRBD1, and absent DNA this call remains unverified. The germline V gene encodes CDR1 SGHTA and CDR2 FQGNSA. The CDR3 extends over 14 amino acids. The CDR3 region is CASSLHGGGTEAFF.

V is TRBV7-9 and J is TRBJ1-1. This CDR3 has 13 residues. Germline V gene sequence: CDR1 SEHNR, CDR2 FQNEAQ (reference sequence). CDR3 loop: CASSFNSYTEAFF.

The genes are TRBV6-5 and TRBJ2-7; TCRdb picks TRBD2, but there is no DNA to check that call. CDR3 length: 17 residues. From germline, CDR1 is MNHEY and CDR2 SVGAGI. The CDR3 sequence is CASSYSVGASGIYEQYF.

The rearrangement joins TRBV7-3 to TRBJ2-2. This CDR3 comprises 15 residues. Germline CDR1 and CDR2: SGHTA and FQGTGA. CDR3 sequence reads: CASSKTPANTGELFF. The full variable domain, its missing parts supplied by reference TRBV7-3 and TRBJ2-2, is GAGVSQTPSNKVTEKGKYVELRCDPISGHTALYWYRQSLGQGPEFLIYFQGTGAADDSGLPNDRFFAVRPEGSVSTLKIQRTERGDSAVYLCASSKTPANTGELFFGEGSRLTVL.

This rearrangement joins TRBV10-3 to TRBJ2-1; no DNA is available, so the TRBD1 call from TCRdb remains unchecked. Germline values: CDR1 ENHRY, CDR2 SYGVKD. This CDR3 contains 14 residues. CDR3: CAISVRGADNEQFF.

The chain links TRBV5-1 to TRBJ1-5. This CDR3 spans 14 amino acids. Germline V CDR1 and CDR2: SGHRS, YFSETQ. This CDR3 is CASSSGQPDQPQHF.

The V and J genes are TRBV5-5 and TRBJ2-5; TCRdb picks TRBD1, but there is no DNA to check that call. CDR1 and CDR2 (germline): SGHKS, YYEKEE (reference sequence). The CDR3 contains 16 residues. The CDR3 loop is CASSLGQGAAGETQYF.

This chain links TRBV9 with TRBJ2-5; absent DNA, TCRdb's TRBD2 call cannot be checked. The CDR3 extends over 17 amino acids. Per germline, CDR1 SGDLS and CDR2 YYNGEE. The chain's CDR3 is CASSRILAGPSKETQYF.

The rearrangement links TRBV18 to TRBJ2-2; TCRdb designates TRBD1, a call that cannot be tested without DNA. Germline V gene lookup returns CDR1 KGHSH and CDR2 LQKENI. The CDR3 is 16 residues long. The CDR3 sequence: CASSRRQGGGTGELFF.

This chain connects TRBV19 to TRBJ1-1; as DNA is missing, the TRBD1 call by TCRdb cannot be tested. This CDR3 contains 16 residues. The germline V gene has CDR1 LNHDA and CDR2 SQIVND (reference sequence). CDR3 protein: CASSFGGTGSHTEAFF.

The chain's CDR3 is CASSQPGGAKAFF. The rearrangement joins TRBV3-1 to TRBJ1-1; checking the TCRdb D call of TRBD1 is not possible without DNA. Per germline, CDR1 LGHDT and CDR2 YNNKEL (reference sequence). The CDR3 has 13 residues.

The CDR3 region is CASSSGRWDAGEQYF. The chain combines TRBV7-9 with TRBJ2-7; TCRdb calls TRBD2, which cannot be checked without DNA. Germline CDR1 reads SEHNR; CDR2 reads FQNEAQ (reference sequence). The CDR3 loop spans 15 amino acids.